This TCR beta chain was found in a study of T-cell reconstitution after alpha-beta-depleted transplantation in children. It was with unique molecular identifiers that the TCRbeta library was prepared. TCRdb passed the PCR reads through MiXCR, listing each CDR3 protein once. The profile shows roughly 300,000 distinct CDR3 sequences, about a tenth of them singletons. Germline V gene lookup returns CDR1 SQVTM and CDR2 ANQGSEA. V dropped 7 bases and J dropped 2; count of bases not matched to a gene: 4. The CDR3 is 13 amino acids. This clonotype showed up many times. The TCR sequence derives from a human donor who donated a stem cell graft to a child with SCID. The chain combines TRBV29-1 with TRBJ2-2; TRBD1 agrees at 7 bases. The sequenced sample was PBMCs from the stem cell graft donor, obtained from the stem cell graft. CDR3 nucleotides: TGCAGCGGCCGGGACAGTAACACCGGGGAGCTGTTTTTT. Its protein product is CSGRDSNTGELFF.